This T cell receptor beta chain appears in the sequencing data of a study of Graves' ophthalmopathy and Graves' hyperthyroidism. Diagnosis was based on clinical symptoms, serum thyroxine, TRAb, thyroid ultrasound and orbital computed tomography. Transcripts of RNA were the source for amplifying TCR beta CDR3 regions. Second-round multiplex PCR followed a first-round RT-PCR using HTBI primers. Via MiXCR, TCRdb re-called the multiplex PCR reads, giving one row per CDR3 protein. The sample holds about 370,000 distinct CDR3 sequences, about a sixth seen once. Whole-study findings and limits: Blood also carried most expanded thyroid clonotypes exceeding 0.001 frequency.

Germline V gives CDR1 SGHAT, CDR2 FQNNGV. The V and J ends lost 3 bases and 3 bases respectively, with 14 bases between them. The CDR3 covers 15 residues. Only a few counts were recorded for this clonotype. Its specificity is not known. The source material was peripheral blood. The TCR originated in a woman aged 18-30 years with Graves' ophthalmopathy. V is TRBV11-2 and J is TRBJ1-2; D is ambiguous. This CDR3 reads CASSFLLGRDYGYTF. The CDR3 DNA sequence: TGTGCCAGCAGCTTCTTACTTGGACGTGACTATGGCTACACCTTC.